The clone carrying this T cell receptor (beta chain) showed up just once. CDR1 and CDR2 from the germline V gene are LGHNA and YSLEER. This CDR3 is built from 15 residues. Between the trimmed V and J ends, which lost 4 bases and 0 bases, there was a span of 13 bases. This sample is drawn from a study of blood T cell repertoires in COVID-19. The data were produced by immunoSEQ multiplex PCR, yet TCRdb's version contains in-frame clones alone and is incomplete. Among about 54,000 clones, about four fifths were seen once, and the ten largest hold roughly 5.8%. J is TRBJ2-7 and V is TRBV4-3, with D possibly being TRBD1 (6 bases). The TCR was taken from a human donor in a cohort sampled during active or convalescent COVID-19. Sequenced material: peripheral blood. The CDR3, as DNA: TGCGCCAGCAGCCCAGGGGATGGCACCTCCTACGAGCAGTACTTC. Translating it yields CASSPGDGTSYEQYF.